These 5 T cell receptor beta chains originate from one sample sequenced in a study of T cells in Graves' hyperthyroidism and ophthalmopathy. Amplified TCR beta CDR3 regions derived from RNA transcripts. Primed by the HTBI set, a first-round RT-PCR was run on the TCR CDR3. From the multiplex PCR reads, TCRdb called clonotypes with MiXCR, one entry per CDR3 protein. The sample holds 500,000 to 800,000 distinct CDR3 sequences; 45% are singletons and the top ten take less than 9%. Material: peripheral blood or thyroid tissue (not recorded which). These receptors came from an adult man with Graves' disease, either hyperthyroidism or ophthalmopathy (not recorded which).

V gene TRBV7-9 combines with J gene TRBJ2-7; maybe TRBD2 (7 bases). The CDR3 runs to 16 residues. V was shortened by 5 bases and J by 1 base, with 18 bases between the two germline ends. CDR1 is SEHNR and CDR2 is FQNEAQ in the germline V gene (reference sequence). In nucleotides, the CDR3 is TGTGCCAGCAGCCAAGAAGGGGGGGCTCGGTCCTACGAGCAGTACTTC. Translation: CASSQEGGARSYEQYF. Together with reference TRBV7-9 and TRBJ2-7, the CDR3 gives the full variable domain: DTGVSQNPRHKITKRGQNVTFRCDPISEHNRLYWYRQTLGQGPEFLTYFQNEAQLEKSRLLSDRFSAERPKGSFSTLEIQRTEQGDSAMYLCASSQEGGARSYEQYFGPGTRLTVT.

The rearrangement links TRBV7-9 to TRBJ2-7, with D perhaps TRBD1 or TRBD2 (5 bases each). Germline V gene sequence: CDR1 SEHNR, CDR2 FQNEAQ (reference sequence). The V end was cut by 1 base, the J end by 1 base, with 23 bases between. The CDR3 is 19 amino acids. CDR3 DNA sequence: TGTGCCAGCAGCTTAGTGGCCCGGGACCTGAGCAGCCCTTCCTACGAGCAGTACTTC. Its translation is CASSLVARDLSSPSYEQYF.

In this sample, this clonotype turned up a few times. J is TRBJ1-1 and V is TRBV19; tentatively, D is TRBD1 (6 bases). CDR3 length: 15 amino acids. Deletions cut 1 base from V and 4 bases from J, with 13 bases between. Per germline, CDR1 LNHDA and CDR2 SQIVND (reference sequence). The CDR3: CASSIVGGPSTEAFF. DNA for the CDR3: TGTGCCAGTAGTATAGTCGGGGGGCCGAGCACTGAAGCTTTCTTT.

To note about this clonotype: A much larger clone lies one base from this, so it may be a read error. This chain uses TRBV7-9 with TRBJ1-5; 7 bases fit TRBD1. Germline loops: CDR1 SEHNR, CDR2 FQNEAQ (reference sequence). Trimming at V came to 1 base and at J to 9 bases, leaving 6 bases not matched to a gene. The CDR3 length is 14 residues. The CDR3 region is CASSLDRGMVPQHF. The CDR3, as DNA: TGTGCCAGCAGCTTAGACAGGGGAATGGTGCCCCAGCATTTT.

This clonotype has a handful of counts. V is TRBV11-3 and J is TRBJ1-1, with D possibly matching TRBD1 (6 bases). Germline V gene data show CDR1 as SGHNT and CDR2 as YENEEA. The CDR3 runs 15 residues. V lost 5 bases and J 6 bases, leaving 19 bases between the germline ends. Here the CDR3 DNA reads TGTGCCAGCAGCATAACTCAGGGGTCGGGCGCTGAAGCTTTCTTT. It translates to CASSITQGSGAEAFF.